This T cell receptor (beta chain) is from a study of shared clonotypes between healthy human individuals. The CDR3 has 15 residues. The assay was immunoSEQ multiplex PCR, and TCRdb's table has in-frame clones only and misses some. The table shows approximately 980,000 clones, with more than 75% occurring only once. With regard to this clone: Its antigen is currently unknown.

Study-level findings and limits: Rarefaction analysis demonstrated incomplete sorted-subset sequencing notwithstanding large depth.

What was sequenced was memory CD4+ T cells sorted from blood. The subset: CD45RA-negative fraction. This sequence joins TRBV21-1 and TRBJ1-1; the table names TRBD1, a call not compared with the DNA. TRBV21-1 is listed as a pseudogene. This receptor was taken from a man between 18 and 35 years old in good health. The CDR3, as DNA: TGTGCCAGCAGCAGGCCAGGGGGAATGAACACTGAAGCTTTCTTT. Amino acids: CASSRPGGMNTEAFF.